This T cell receptor beta chain was captured by sequencing in a study of siplizumab effects on memory and regulatory T cells. Study-wide results and caveats: Unstimulated naive T cells seemed to show more diversity than memory cells did, and they also seemed to be among the major contributors to the alloresponse.

Germline CDR1 reads SGHTA; CDR2 reads FQGNSA. This CDR3 has 15 residues. Unmatched junction bases numbered 5, after V lost 1 base and J lost 5 bases. This clone was observed once. Its antigen is unidentified. Generated by immunoSEQ multiplex PCR, the TCRdb table keeps only in-frame clones and is missing some. The sample has 90,000 to 130,000 clones, around 90% seen once. This clonotype originated in a human donor in good health. V is TRBV7-2 and J is TRBJ2-7; TRBD2 aligns across 10 bases. The source material was CD4+ T cells sorted from blood. For the CDR3, the DNA is TGTGCCAGCAGCTTAGTAGGGACTAGCGACCACGAGCAGTACTTC. As protein: CASSLVGTSDHEQYF.